Here is one T cell receptor beta chain with its context. Its target is not known. The data are from a study of cytomegalovirus exposure and HLA in healthy donors. Germline V CDR1 and CDR2: MNHEY, SVGAGI. Trimming took 7 bases from V and 4 from J, leaving 13 bases between them. The length of the CDR3 is 13 residues. This PCR relied on a set of 60 Vbeta primers and 13 Jbeta primers. The table came from immunoSEQ multiplex PCR; TCRdb's copy has only in-frame clones and leaves some out. The sample lists 170,000 or so clones, around 78% occurring once. Study outcomes and limitations: Most of the TCR beta V segments (in an earlier analysis) were productive either about 87% or about 30% of the time.

The chain joins TRBV6-5 to TRBJ1-2, with D possibly matching TRBD1 (5 bases). The clonotype comes from a woman aged 40 to 50 in good health and CMV-seronegative. The source material was PBMCs. The CDR3 bases are TGTGCCAGCATGGTGGGAAGGGGCTATGGCTACACCTTC. Translated: CASMVGRGYGYTF.